The rows below give T cell receptor beta chains drawn from one sample of a study of T cell repertoires and HLA-DP antigens. Some clones are missing from TCRdb's copy, which holds only in-frame ones; the method was immunoSEQ multiplex PCR. The repertoire includes about 110,000 clones, about 92% of them detected once, and around 0.3% sits in the top ten. What these receptors recognize is not known. Sequenced material: CD4+ T cells from PBMCs. The origin of the receptors is a woman between 18 and 30 years old in good health and CMV-seronegative. The conserved cysteine and the conserved F or W are not part of the CDR3 here. The D gene is left open where the match is weak.

TRBV10-3,-,12,AIMNPFSGNTIY
TRBV7-3,-,10,ASSLTGVEQY
TRBV30,-,11,AWSYGGFNEQF
TRBV4-1,TRBD1,14,ASSPADRGNTDTQY
TRBV5-1,-,14,ASSLVDRTNTGELF
TRBV5-1,-,13,ASSLDGSGANVLT
TRBV15,TRBD2,12,ATSMRGRGGELF
TRBV11-2,-,11,ASRGRGSYEQY
TRBV11-1,TRBD1,13,ASSAMTGMNTEAF
TRBV27,-,13,ASSPPGRGDQPQH
TRBV28,TRBD1,13,ASSPGTGEYYGYT
TRBV5-4,-,12,ASSLAGSTDTQY
TRBV11-2,-,11,ASSIRGGQPQH
TRBV5-6,-,12,ASSLGLGTDTQY
TRBV28,-,11,ASSPQGYSGYT
TRBV15,-,11,ATSRDREETQY
TRBV28,-,12,ASSQMRGDTEAF
TRBV5-4,-,10,ASSIDSYGYT
TRBV2,-,12,ASRAGGPTQPQH
TRBV9,-,13,ASSVGGRTNEKLF
TRBV7-2,TRBD1,16,ASSSPMRTGGREYGYT
TRBV29-1,TRBD1,13,SVVSGDRDWYGYT
TRBV5-1,-,13,ASSFGRGISNEQF
TRBV27,TRBD2,13,ASNLGLADYNEQF
TRBV4-3,TRBD1,15,ASSQNRDRGLTDTQY
TRBV7-2,-,14,ASSSGTAGSGNTIY
TRBV7-9,-,14,ASSRSGALAKNIQY
TRBV29-1,-,13,SVLKLVAATYEQY
TRBV2,TRBD2,16,ASSVALAGGPGQETQY
TRBV9,-,13,ASSAPGLANYGYT
TRBV19,TRBD2,12,ASRISGSSYEQY
TRBV7-9,-,9,ASSLGEGAF
TRBV5-1,-,12,ASTPMRERETQY
TRBV5-4,TRBD1,13,ASRLGQGYTDTQY
TRBV2,TRBD2,14,ASSEEAGVNYNEQF
TRBV28,-,10,ASSNSRAEAF
TRBV10-3,TRBD1,13,AISGRRGLVSEAF
TRBV18,-,12,ASSPPGPTDTQY
TRBV11-2,TRBD2,15,ASSFVGSGSKYNEQF
TRBV18,-,10,ASLRDANEQF
TRBV5-5,-,14,ASSLGREDRIYGYT
TRBV9,-,11,ASSPPPGTEAF
TRBV5-6,-,10,ASSLVLETQY
TRBV29-1,-,12,SVGEQLNQETQY
TRBV2,TRBD1,12,ASREGQVLEKLF
TRBV7-2,-,11,ASSPPGTGELF
TRBV30,-,10,AWSQVGQPQH